What follows are 11 T cell receptor beta chains derived from one specimen sequenced in a study of blood T cells in healthy people across ages. A second PCR, run for roughly 7 to 12 cycles, used a sample-barcoded 5' primer plus a J-beta primer mix. TCRdb reanalysed the 5' RACE reads using MiXCR and keeps one entry per CDR3 protein. The top ten clones hold approximately 15% of a sample with hundreds of thousands of distinct CDR3 sequences, approximately 52% of them seen once. Sequences were obtained from blood. These receptors originate from an elderly woman in good health.

This clonotype was detected many times. The rearrangement joins TRBV5-5 to TRBJ1-5; D gene unclear. The CDR3 is 14 amino acids. V was clipped by 4 bases and J by 6 bases, with 14 bases between them. Germline assignment: CDR1 SGHKS and CDR2 YYEKEE (reference sequence). The CDR3 is CASSRSRGVQPQHF. The CDR3 DNA sequence: TGTGCCAGCAGCCGGAGTCGGGGTGTTCAGCCCCAGCATTTT. Supplemented by reference TRBV5-5 and TRBJ1-5, the full variable domain reads DAGVTQSPTHLIKTRGQQVTLRCSPISGHKSVSWYQQVLGQGPQFIFQYYEKEERGRGNFPDRFSARQFPNYSSELNVNALLLGDSALYLCASSRSRGVQPQHFGDGTRLSIL.

The rearrangement joins TRBV7-2 to TRBJ2-7, with D perhaps assigned TRBD1 or TRBD2 (5 bases each). With 5 bases removed from V and 0 bases from J, the gap between germline ends came to 11 bases. Germline V CDR1 and CDR2: SGHTA, FQGNSA. This CDR3 has 14 amino acids. As DNA, the CDR3 is TGTGCCAGCAGCGTGGGACGGGTCTCCTACGAGCAGTACTTC. Its protein is CASSVGRVSYEQYF. The entire variable domain, with the rest obtained from reference TRBV7-2 and TRBJ2-7, is as follows: GAGVSQSPSNKVTEKGKDVELRCDPISGHTALYWYRQSLGQGLEFLIYFQGNSAPDKSGLPSDRFSAERTGGSVSTLTIQRTQQEDSAVYLCASSVGRVSYEQYFGPGTRLTVT.

With regard to this clonotype: Just one base apart from a much larger clone, this may be a read error. CDR3 amino acids: CPSSLASGQETQYF. The CDR3 DNA is TGCCCCAGCAGCTTGGCCTCGGGGCAAGAGACCCAGTACTTC. The V and J genes are TRBV5-1 and TRBJ2-5; a possible D gene is TRBD2 (5 bases). Germline CDR1 is SGHRS and CDR2 is YFSETQ. The CDR3 length is 14 residues.

The V gene is TRBV5-1, the J gene TRBJ1-1; 7 bases agree with TRBD1. Germline loops: CDR1 SGHRS, CDR2 YFSETQ. The V gene end was trimmed by 0 bases and the J gene end by 4 bases; junction bases not matched to a gene: 6. The CDR3 is made up of 15 amino acids. The CDR3 DNA is TGCGCCAGCAGCTTGGCGGGACAGTTGAGCACTGAAGCTTTCTTT. Amino acids: CASSLAGQLSTEAFF.

Of note for this clonotype: This sequence may be a read error, since a much larger clone differs from it by one base. The chain couples TRBV6-6 to TRBJ2-2; D not resolved. Germline CDR1 is MNHNY and CDR2 is SVGAGI (reference sequence). V was cut by 3 bases and J by 0 bases, with 8 bases left in between. The CDR3 contains 15 residues. The CDR3 nucleotides read TGTGCCAGCAGTTATAGCTGGACGAACACCGGGGAGCTGTTTTTT. It specifies CASSYSWTNTGELFF.

This clonotype appeared a few times. The chain combines TRBV29-1 with TRBJ2-1; possibly TRBD2 for D (6 bases). V was shortened by 1 base and J by 7 bases, with 17 bases between the two germline ends. Germline V CDR1 and CDR2: SQVTM, ANQGSEA. CDR3 length: 15 amino acids. In DNA form, the CDR3 reads TGCAGCGTTGAAGGGGTTAAGGCTAGCGTGAATGAGCAGTTCTTC. Translating gives CSVEGVKASVNEQFF.

CDR3 amino acids: CASSSTGTGAQGTTEAFF. CDR3 DNA sequence: TGTGCCAGCAGCTCCACCGGGACAGGCGCCCAAGGGACAACTGAAGCTTTCTTT. The gene calls are TRBV7-3 and TRBJ1-1; 8 nucleotides agree with TRBD1. V was clipped by 4 bases and J by 5 bases; unmatched bases: 18. This CDR3 contains 18 residues. Germline CDR1 SGHTA, CDR2 FQGTGA.

This clonotype was detected only a few times. The chain combines TRBV20-1 with TRBJ2-5, with 7 bases matching TRBD1. CDR3 length: 13 amino acids. From germline, CDR1 is DFQATT and CDR2 SNEGSKA (reference sequence). J was trimmed by 0 bases and V by 6 bases; bases with no gene match: 4. The chain's CDR3 is CSAKGQYQETQYF. CDR3 DNA: TGCAGTGCCAAGGGACAGTACCAAGAGACCCAGTACTTC.

This clonotype has only one observation. The CDR3 spells CASSYSRGVADTQYF. CDR3 nucleotide sequence: TGTGCCAGCAGTTACTCGAGGGGTGTCGCAGATACGCAGTATTTT. The gene calls are TRBV6-6 and TRBJ2-3, with D possibly being TRBD1 or TRBD2 (5 bases each). This CDR3 contains 15 residues. Germline V lookup: CDR1 MNHNY, CDR2 SVGAGI (reference sequence). V lost 0 bases, J lost 4 bases, and 11 bases lay in between.

This clonotype came up many times. CDR3 sequence: CASSLGGEPYNEQFF. The CDR3 DNA reads TGCGCCAGCAGCTTGGGAGGGGAACCCTACAATGAGCAGTTCTTC. V is TRBV5-1 and J is TRBJ2-1; D may correspond to TRBD1 or TRBD2 (5 bases each). Per germline, CDR1 SGHRS and CDR2 YFSETQ. V lost 0 bases and J 2 bases, leaving 9 bases between the germline ends. This CDR3 spans 15 amino acids.

This clonotype was detected ten times or more. V and J are TRBV28 and TRBJ2-1, with D perhaps TRBD1 (5 bases). V was clipped by 5 bases and J by 12 bases, with 23 bases between them. Germline CDR1 is MDHEN and CDR2 is SYDVKM. The CDR3 covers 15 residues. The CDR3 sequence: CASSRLQARTSGQFF. The CDR3 DNA sequence: TGTGCCAGCAGTAGATTACAGGCACGCACAAGTGGGCAGTTCTTC. Using reference TRBV28 and TRBJ2-1 for the parts outside the CDR3, the full variable domain is DVKVTQSSRYLVKRTGEKVFLECVQDMDHENMFWYRQDPGLGLRLIYFSYDVKMKEKGDIPEGYSVSREKKERFSLILESASTNQTSMYLCASSRLQARTSGQFFGPGTRLTVL.